Here is one TCR beta chain with its context. Other DNA sequences in this sample translate to the same CDR3. The method was immunoSEQ multiplex PCR; TCRdb's version includes in-frame clones alone and lacks a portion of them. The table shows 200,000 to 250,000 clones, with 80% to 90% occurring only once. The data were taken from a study of blood T cell repertoires in COVID-19. V lost 5 bases to trimming and J lost 2 bases, with 9 bases between them. The length of the CDR3 is 13 residues. Germline V gene data show CDR1 as MNHEY and CDR2 as SVGAGI. Sequencing was carried out using PBMCs or T cells enriched from blood (not recorded which). This receptor was identified in a woman in her late teens or twenties in a cohort exposed to, infected with or recovered from COVID-19 (not recorded which). This chain links TRBV6-5 with TRBJ1-1, with D possibly being TRBD1 (6 bases). CDR3: CASSRTVNTEAFF. The DNA of the CDR3 is TGTGCCAGCAGTCGGACAGTAAACACTGAAGCTTTCTTT.